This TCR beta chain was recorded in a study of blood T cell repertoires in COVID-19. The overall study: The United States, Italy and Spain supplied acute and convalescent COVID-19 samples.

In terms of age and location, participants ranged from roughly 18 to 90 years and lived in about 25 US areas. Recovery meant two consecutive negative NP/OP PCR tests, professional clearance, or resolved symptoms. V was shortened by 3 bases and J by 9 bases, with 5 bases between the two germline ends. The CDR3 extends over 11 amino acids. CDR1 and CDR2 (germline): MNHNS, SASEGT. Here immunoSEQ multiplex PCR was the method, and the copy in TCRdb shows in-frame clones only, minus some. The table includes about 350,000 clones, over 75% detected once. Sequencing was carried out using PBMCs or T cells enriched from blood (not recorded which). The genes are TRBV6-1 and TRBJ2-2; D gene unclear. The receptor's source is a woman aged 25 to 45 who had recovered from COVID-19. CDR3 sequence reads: CASSEHRELFF. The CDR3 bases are TGTGCCAGCAGTGAGCACAGGGAGCTGTTTTTT.